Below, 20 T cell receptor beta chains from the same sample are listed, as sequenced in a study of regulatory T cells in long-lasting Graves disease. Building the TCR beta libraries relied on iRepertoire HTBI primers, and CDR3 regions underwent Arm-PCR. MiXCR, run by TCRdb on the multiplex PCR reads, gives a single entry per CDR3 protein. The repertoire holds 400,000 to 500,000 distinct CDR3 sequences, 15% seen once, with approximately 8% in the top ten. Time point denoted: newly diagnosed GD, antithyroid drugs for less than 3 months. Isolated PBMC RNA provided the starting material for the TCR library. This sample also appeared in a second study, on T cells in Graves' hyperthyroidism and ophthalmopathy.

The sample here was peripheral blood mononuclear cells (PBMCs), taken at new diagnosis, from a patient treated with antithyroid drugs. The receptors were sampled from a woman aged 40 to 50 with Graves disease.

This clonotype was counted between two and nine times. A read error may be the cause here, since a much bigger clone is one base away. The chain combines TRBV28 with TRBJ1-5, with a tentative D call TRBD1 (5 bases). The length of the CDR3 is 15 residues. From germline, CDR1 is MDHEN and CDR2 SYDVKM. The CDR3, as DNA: TGTGCCTGCAGTGGGGGGGGGACGGTCAATCAGCCCCAGCATTTT. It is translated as CACSGGGTVNQPQHF.

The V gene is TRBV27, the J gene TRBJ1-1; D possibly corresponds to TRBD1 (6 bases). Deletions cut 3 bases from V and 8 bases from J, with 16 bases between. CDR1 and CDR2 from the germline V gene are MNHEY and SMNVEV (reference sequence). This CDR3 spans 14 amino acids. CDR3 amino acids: CASSFRGANQEAFF. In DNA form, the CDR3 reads TGTGCCAGCAGTTTTAGGGGGGCCAACCAGGAAGCTTTCTTT.

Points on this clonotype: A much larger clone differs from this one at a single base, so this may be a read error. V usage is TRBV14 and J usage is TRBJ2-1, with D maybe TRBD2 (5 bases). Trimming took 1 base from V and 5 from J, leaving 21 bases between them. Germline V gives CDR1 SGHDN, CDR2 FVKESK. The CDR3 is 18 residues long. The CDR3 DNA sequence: TGTGCCAGCAGCCAAGGGGCCCCGTGGAACGGGGTTAACAATGAGCAGTTCTTC. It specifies CASSQGAPWNGVNNEQFF.

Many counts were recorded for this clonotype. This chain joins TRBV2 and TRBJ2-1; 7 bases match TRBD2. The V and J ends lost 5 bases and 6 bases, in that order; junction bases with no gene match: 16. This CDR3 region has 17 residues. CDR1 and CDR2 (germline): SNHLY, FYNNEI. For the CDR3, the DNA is TGTGCCAGCAGTCTCCAACTTCTAGCGGAAGGCTCCAATGAGCAGTTCTTC. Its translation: CASSLQLLAEGSNEQFF.

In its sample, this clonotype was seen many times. Written as DNA, the CDR3 is TGTGCCAGTAGTATATCCCGCAGGGGCGAAGCTTTCTTT. Translating gives CASSISRRGEAFF. The chain employs TRBV19 and TRBJ1-1, with D possibly matching TRBD1 (6 bases). CDR1 is LNHDA and CDR2 is SQIVND in the germline V gene (reference sequence). The CDR3 length is 13 residues. V was clipped by 2 bases and J by 8 bases, with 12 bases between them.

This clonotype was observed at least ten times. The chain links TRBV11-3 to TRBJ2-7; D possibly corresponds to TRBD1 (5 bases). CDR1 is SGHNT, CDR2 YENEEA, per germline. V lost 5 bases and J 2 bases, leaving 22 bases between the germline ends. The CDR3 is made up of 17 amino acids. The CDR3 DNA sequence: TGTGCCAGCAGCACGAGGAGACAGTCGGCCCGACCCTACGAGCAGTACTTC. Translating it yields CASSTRRQSARPYEQYF. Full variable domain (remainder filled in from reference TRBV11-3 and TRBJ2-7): EAGVVQSPRYKIIEKKQPVAFWCNPISGHNTLYWYLQNLGQGPELLIRYENEEAVDDSQLPKDRFSAERLKGVDSTLKIQPAELGDSAVYLCASSTRRQSARPYEQYFGPGTRLTVT.

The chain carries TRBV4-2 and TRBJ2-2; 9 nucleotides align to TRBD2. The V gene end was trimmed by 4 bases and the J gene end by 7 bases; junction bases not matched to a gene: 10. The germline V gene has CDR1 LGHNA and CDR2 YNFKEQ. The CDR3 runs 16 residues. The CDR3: CASSLRLAGMVGELFF. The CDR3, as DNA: TGTGCCAGCAGCCTCAGGCTAGCGGGAATGGTCGGGGAGCTGTTTTTT.

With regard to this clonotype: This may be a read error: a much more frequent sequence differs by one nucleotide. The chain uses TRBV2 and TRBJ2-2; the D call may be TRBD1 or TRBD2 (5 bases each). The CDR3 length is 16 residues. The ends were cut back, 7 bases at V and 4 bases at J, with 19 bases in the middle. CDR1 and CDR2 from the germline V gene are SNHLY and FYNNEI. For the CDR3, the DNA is TGTGCCAGCAATGTTAGGGACCCCGGGGCCACCGGGGAGCTGTTTTTT. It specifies CASNVRDPGATGELFF.

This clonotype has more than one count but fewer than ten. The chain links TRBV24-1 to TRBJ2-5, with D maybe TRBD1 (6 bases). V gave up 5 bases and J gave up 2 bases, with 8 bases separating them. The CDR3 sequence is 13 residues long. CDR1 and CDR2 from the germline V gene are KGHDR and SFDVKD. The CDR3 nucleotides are TGTGCCACCAGTGGGACAGTTCAAGAGACCCAGTACTTC. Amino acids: CATSGTVQETQYF.

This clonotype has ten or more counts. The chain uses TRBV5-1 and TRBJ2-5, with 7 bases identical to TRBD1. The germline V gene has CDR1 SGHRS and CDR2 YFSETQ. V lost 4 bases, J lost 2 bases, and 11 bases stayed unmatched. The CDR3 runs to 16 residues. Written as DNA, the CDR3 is TGCGCCAGCAGCATGGGGACAGCGCGAGGTCAAGAGACCCAGTACTTC. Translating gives CASSMGTARGQETQYF.

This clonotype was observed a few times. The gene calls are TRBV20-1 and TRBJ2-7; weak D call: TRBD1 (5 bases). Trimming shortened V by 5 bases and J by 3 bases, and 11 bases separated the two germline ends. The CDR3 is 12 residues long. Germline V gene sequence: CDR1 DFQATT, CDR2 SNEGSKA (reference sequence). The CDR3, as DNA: TGCAGTGCTGGGGCAAAGTTCTACGAGCAGTACTTC. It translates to CSAGAKFYEQYF.

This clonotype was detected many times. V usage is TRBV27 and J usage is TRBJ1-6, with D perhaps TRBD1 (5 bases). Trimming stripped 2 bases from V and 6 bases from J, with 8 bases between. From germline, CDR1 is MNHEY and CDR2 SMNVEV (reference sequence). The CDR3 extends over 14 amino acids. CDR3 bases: TGTGCCAGCAGTTTAGGGGGACCTAATTCACCCCTCCACTTT. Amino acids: CASSLGGPNSPLHF.

DNA for the CDR3: TGCGCCAGCAGCTGGACAGGGGATGAGCAGTTCTTC. Its translation: CASSWTGDEQFF. V usage is TRBV5-1 and J usage is TRBJ2-1; 9 bases line up with TRBD1. Germline CDR1 reads SGHRS; CDR2 reads YFSETQ. The CDR3 extends over 12 amino acids. The V and J ends lost 3 bases and 8 bases, in that order; junction bases with no gene match: 0.

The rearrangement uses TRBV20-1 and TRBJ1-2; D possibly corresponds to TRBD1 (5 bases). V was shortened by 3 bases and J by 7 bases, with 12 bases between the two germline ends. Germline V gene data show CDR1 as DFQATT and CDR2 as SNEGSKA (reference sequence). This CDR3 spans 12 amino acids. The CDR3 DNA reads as TGCAGTGCTAGCCTCTGGGGGGGTGGCTACACCTTC. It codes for CSASLWGGGYTF.

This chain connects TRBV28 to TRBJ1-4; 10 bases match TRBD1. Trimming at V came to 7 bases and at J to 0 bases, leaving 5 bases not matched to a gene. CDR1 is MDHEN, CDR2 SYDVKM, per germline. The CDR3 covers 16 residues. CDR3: CASNRDRGATNEKLFF. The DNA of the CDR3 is TGTGCCAGCAACCGGGACAGGGGCGCAACTAATGAAAAACTGTTTTTT. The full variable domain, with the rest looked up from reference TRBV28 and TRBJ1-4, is DVKVTQSSRYLVKRTGEKVFLECVQDMDHENMFWYRQDPGLGLRLIYFSYDVKMKEKGDIPEGYSVSREKKERFSLILESASTNQTSMYLCASNRDRGATNEKLFFGSGTQLSVL.

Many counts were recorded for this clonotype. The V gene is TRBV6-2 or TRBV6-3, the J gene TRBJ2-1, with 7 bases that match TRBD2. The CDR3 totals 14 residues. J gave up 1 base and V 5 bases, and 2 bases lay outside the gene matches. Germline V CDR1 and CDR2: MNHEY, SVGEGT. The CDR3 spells CASSHSGSYNEQFF. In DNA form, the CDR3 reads TGTGCCAGCAGTCATAGCGGGTCCTACAATGAGCAGTTCTTC.

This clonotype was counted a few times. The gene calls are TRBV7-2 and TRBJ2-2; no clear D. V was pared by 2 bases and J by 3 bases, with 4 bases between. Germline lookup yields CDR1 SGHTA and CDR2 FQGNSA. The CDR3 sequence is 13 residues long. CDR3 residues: CASSLYYTGELFF. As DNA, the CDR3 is TGTGCCAGCAGCTTATACTACACCGGGGAGCTGTTTTTT.

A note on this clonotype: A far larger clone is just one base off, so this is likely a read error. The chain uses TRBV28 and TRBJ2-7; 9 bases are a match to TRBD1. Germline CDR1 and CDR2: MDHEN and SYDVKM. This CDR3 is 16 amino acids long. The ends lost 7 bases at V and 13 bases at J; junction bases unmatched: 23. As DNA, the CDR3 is TGTGCCAGCACACGCCTAACCGGGACAGGGTTAGGAGAGGGCTACTTC. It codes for CASTRLTGTGLGEGYF.

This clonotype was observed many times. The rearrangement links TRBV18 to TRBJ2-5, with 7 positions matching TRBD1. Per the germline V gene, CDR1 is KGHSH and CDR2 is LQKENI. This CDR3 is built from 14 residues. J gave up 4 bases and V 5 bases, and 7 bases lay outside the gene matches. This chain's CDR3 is CASSITGDSETQYF. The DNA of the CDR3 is TGTGCCAGCTCAATAACAGGGGATTCAGAGACCCAGTACTTC.

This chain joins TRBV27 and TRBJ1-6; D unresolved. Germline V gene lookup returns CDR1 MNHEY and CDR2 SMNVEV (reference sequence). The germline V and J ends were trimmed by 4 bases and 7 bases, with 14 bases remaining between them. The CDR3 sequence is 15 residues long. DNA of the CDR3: TGTGCCAGCAGTTCTCCCGGCGGGTACAATTCACCCCTCCACTTT. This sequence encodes CASSSPGGYNSPLHF.